The clone carrying this T cell receptor beta chain has at least ten counts. This sample is drawn from a study of T-cell reconstitution after alpha-beta-depleted transplantation in children. Trimming cost V 8 bases and J 0 bases; bases outside gene matches: 9. The CDR3 is 16 residues long. CDR1 is MNHEY and CDR2 is SMNVEV in the germline V gene (reference sequence). Preparing the TCRbeta library involved the use of unique molecular identifiers. One entry per CDR3 protein results from TCRdb running MiXCR on the PCR reads. The sample contains some 640,000 distinct CDR3 sequences, roughly 17% of which appear only once.

The rearrangement links TRBV27 to TRBJ2-3, with 9 bases fitting TRBD1. The TCR comes from a human donor who donated a stem cell graft to a child with acute myeloid leukemia. The sample consisted of PBMCs from the stem cell graft donor, taken from the stem cell graft. The DNA for the CDR3 is TGTGCCAGCTGGACAGGGGCGACCGCTAGCACAGATACGCAGTATTTT. It yields the protein CASWTGATASTDTQYF.